These 28 T cell receptor beta chains came from one sample sequenced in a study of T-cell reconstitution after alpha-beta-depleted transplantation in children. Unique molecular identifiers were incorporated during preparation of the TCRbeta library. Each CDR3 protein is one row after TCRdb ran MiXCR on the PCR reads. In the table there are about 600,000 distinct CDR3 sequences, 10% to 15% of which are singletons. This specimen was PBMCs, mostly from graft donor cells, taken 360 days after TCRalphabeta/CD19-depleted stem cell transplant. Receptors originate from a male patient younger than 18 who had a stem cell transplant for acute myeloid leukemia, so the T cells may come from the graft donor.

This clonotype turned up a few times. V gene TRBV28 combines with J gene TRBJ1-5; D is unresolved. Deletions cut 3 bases from V and 0 bases from J, with 24 bases between. The CDR3 spans 20 residues. CDR1 and CDR2 from the germline V gene are MDHEN and SYDVKM. In nucleotides, the CDR3 is TGTGCCAGCAGTTTGATCCCCGCTTTGGGGATACCTTATAGCAATCAGCCCCAGCATTTT. The encoded protein is CASSLIPALGIPYSNQPQHF.

Concerning this clonotype itself: Just one base apart from a much larger clone, this may be a read error. The rearrangement links TRBV29-1 to TRBJ2-3, with unresolved D. Trimming stripped 5 bases from V and 6 bases from J, with 18 bases between. The germline gives CDR1 SQVTM, CDR2 ANQGSEA. This CDR3 region has 14 residues. This CDR3 reads CSVNRGCTGDTQYF. The CDR3 bases are TGCAGCGTTAACAGAGGCTGCACCGGGGATACGCAGTATTTT.

This clonotype was seen a few times. V and J are TRBV28 and TRBJ2-7, with TRBD2 matching over 16 bases. J lost 5 bases, V lost 6 bases, and 16 bases had no gene match. The germline CDR1 and CDR2 sequences are MDHEN and SYDVKM. The CDR3 spans 19 residues. CDR3: CASSPGTSGRAKDRNEQYF. CDR3 nucleotides: TGTGCCAGCAGCCCCGGGACTAGCGGGAGGGCCAAAGACAGAAACGAGCAGTACTTC.

Note on this clonotype: A much larger clone lies one base from this, so it may be a read error. The V call is TRBV28, the J call TRBJ2-7, with 11 bases fitting TRBD1. The V gene's germline CDR1 is MDHEN and CDR2 SYDVKM. CDR3 size: 15 residues. The ends lost 5 bases at V and 3 bases at J; junction bases unmatched: 6. CDR3 in DNA: TGTGCCAGCAGTCCCGCCGGGACAGGGGGCTACGAGCAGTACTTC. As protein: CASSPAGTGGYEQYF.

This clonotype turned up a few times. The chain employs TRBV11-2 and TRBJ2-1; 14 bases align to TRBD2. Germline values: CDR1 SGHAT, CDR2 FQNNGV. Trimming cost V 5 bases and J 2 bases; bases outside gene matches: 11. The CDR3 consists of 19 residues. The CDR3 DNA is TGTGCCAGCAGCCCAAGGGGGACTAGCGGGAGTTACCCCTACAATGAGCAGTTCTTC. Translation gives CASSPRGTSGSYPYNEQFF.

This clonotype was seen ten or more times. This chain uses TRBV12-3 or TRBV12-4 with TRBJ2-1; 9 nucleotides line up with TRBD2. The V and J ends lost 5 bases and 2 bases, in that order; junction bases with no gene match: 4. The CDR3 spans 15 residues. The CDR3 sequence is CASSPAGGAYNEQFF. As DNA, the CDR3 is TGTGCCAGCAGTCCAGCGGGAGGCGCCTACAATGAGCAGTTCTTC.

This clonotype occurred a few times. This rearrangement joins TRBV30 to TRBJ2-7; TRBD1 aligns across 9 bases. This CDR3 comprises 16 residues. Per germline, CDR1 GTSNPN and CDR2 SVGIG (reference sequence). Losses at the gene ends were 0 bases for V and 6 bases for J; bases not matched to a gene: 12. CDR3 nucleotides: TGTGCCTGGAGTGTACCCTCGGACAGGGGAATGGGCGAGCAGTACTTC. This codes for CAWSVPSDRGMGEQYF.

This clonotype was observed a handful of times. The chain couples TRBV2 to TRBJ2-6; 13 bases agree with TRBD2. The CDR3 consists of 20 residues. The V and J ends lost 4 bases and 0 bases, in that order; junction bases with no gene match: 9. Germline V gene lookup returns CDR1 SNHLY and CDR2 FYNNEI. In DNA, the CDR3 is TGTGCCAGCAGTGTGTGGGGACTAGCGGGGCCCTCCTCTGGGGCCAACGTCCTGACTTTC. Residues: CASSVWGLAGPSSGANVLTF.

This clonotype was seen a handful of times. V gene TRBV7-9 combines with J gene TRBJ2-1; 7 bases agree with TRBD2. After removal of 5 bases from V and 9 bases from J, the junction contained 13 bases not matched to a gene. The CDR3 covers 15 residues. Germline CDR1 is SEHNR and CDR2 is FQNEAQ (reference sequence). The CDR3 nucleotides read TGTGCCAGCAGCCATGCATTAAGGACTAGAAGTGAGCAGTTCTTC. It specifies CASSHALRTRSEQFF.

The sample holds a few counts of this clonotype. The genes are TRBV20-1 and TRBJ2-2; possibly TRBD1 for D (5 bases). CDR1 and CDR2 (germline): DFQATT, SNEGSKA (reference sequence). Deletions cut 4 bases from V and 4 bases from J, with 10 bases between. CDR3 length equals 13 residues. As DNA, the CDR3 is TGCAGTGCTATCAGCAGGGTCACCGGGGAGCTGTTTTTT. It specifies CSAISRVTGELFF.

This clonotype was detected only a few times. V and J are TRBV7-9 and TRBJ1-1; TRBD1 is a possible D gene (5 bases). The CDR3 spans 15 residues. Deletions cut 2 bases from V and 5 bases from J, with 15 bases between. CDR1 and CDR2 (germline): SEHNR, FQNEAQ (reference sequence). For the CDR3, the DNA is TGTGCCAGCAGCTTATATGGGGCGCTGGGGACTGAAGCTTTCTTT. Amino acid sequence: CASSLYGALGTEAFF.

V and J are TRBV28 and TRBJ2-2; weak D call: TRBD2 (6 bases). CDR1 is MDHEN, CDR2 SYDVKM, per germline. CDR3 size: 16 residues. Between the trimmed V and J ends, which lost 2 bases and 5 bases, there was a span of 15 bases. In nucleotides, the CDR3 is TGTGCCAGCAGTTTAAACGGCGGGAATCCAACCGGGGAGCTGTTTTTT. It codes for CASSLNGGNPTGELFF.

In this sample, this clonotype turned up many times. This chain connects TRBV29-1 to TRBJ2-1; D is unresolved. The CDR3 contains 12 residues. The germline CDR1 and CDR2 sequences are SQVTM and ANQGSEA. The V end lost 7 bases, the J end lost 7 bases, and 14 bases lay between the germline ends. CDR3: CSGTPTVNEQFF. The CDR3 DNA sequence: TGCAGCGGCACACCGACGGTGAATGAGCAGTTCTTC.

This clonotype was seen more than once but under ten times. CDR3 loop: CASSLTQGKAGELFF. CDR3 nucleotides: TGTGCCAGCAGCTTAACGCAGGGCAAAGCCGGGGAGCTGTTTTTT. The V and J genes are TRBV7-3 and TRBJ2-2; D may be TRBD1 (5 bases). V lost 0 bases, J lost 6 bases, and 11 bases lay in between. In germline, CDR1 is SGHTA, CDR2 FQGTGA. This CDR3 region has 15 residues.

At least ten counts were recorded for this clonotype. This chain uses TRBV20-1 with TRBJ2-5; D possibly corresponds to TRBD1 (6 bases). The germline CDR1 and CDR2 sequences are DFQATT and SNEGSKA (reference sequence). There are 15 residues in the CDR3. Trimming stripped 6 bases from V and 3 bases from J, with 20 bases between. The CDR3 sequence: CSANFLWTVEETQYF. CDR3 sequence (DNA): TGCAGTGCAAACTTCCTCTGGACAGTAGAAGAGACCCAGTACTTC.

This clonotype appeared many times. CDR3 sequence reads: CASSYPGLAIYEQYF. CDR3 bases: TGCGCCAGCAGTTACCCGGGACTAGCGATCTACGAGCAGTACTTC. The chain is built from TRBV4-3 and TRBJ2-7, with 10 bases that match TRBD2. Germline CDR1 LGHNA, CDR2 YSLEER. Unmatched junction bases numbered 8, after V lost 6 bases and J lost 3 bases. This CDR3 is built from 15 residues.

The table lists this clonotype with a few counts. The V call is TRBV20-1, the J call TRBJ2-7, with 11 bases lining up with TRBD2. The junction had 3 bases not matched to a gene; V was cut back by 3 bases and J by 2 bases. CDR1 DFQATT and CDR2 SNEGSKA come from the germline V gene (reference sequence). The CDR3 consists of 14 residues. This chain's CDR3 is CSARGTSGPYEQYF. CDR3 DNA sequence: TGCAGTGCTAGGGGGACTAGCGGTCCCTACGAGCAGTACTTC.

The V gene is TRBV29-1, the J gene TRBJ2-3, with D possibly being TRBD1 (5 bases). The CDR3 totals 14 residues. CDR1 is SQVTM, CDR2 ANQGSEA, per germline. Trimming cost V 1 base and J 0 bases, with 8 bases left between them. CDR3 amino acids: CSVEAGPSTDTQYF. The CDR3 DNA reads TGCAGCGTTGAAGCAGGGCCTAGCACAGATACGCAGTATTTT.

This clonotype came up many times. The gene calls are TRBV6-4 and TRBJ2-1; 11 nucleotides match TRBD2. The CDR3 extends over 17 amino acids. Losses at the gene ends were 3 bases for V and 5 bases for J; bases not matched to a gene: 9. The germline V gene has CDR1 MRHNA and CDR2 SNTAGT. As DNA, the CDR3 is TGTGCCAGCAGTGAAGGAGTAGCGGGAGGGCCACACAATGAGCAGTTCTTC. Amino acids: CASSEGVAGGPHNEQFF.

Ten or more counts support this clonotype. One junction end disagrees with the germline gene, perhaps due to a read error. The V call is TRBV5-1, the J call TRBJ2-3, with a weak D call TRBD1 (6 bases). The germline V gene encodes CDR1 SGHRS and CDR2 YFSETQ. The length of the CDR3 is 13 residues. CDR3 bases: TGCGCCAGCAGCTTGGCCGGGCCCCTAGGACAGAATTTT. Translated: CASSLAGPLGQNF.

This CDR3 reads CSARALAGMAQFF. For the CDR3, the DNA is TGCAGTGCTAGAGCCCTAGCGGGAATGGCGCAGTTCTTC. This chain joins TRBV20-1 and TRBJ2-1; 9 positions match TRBD2. CDR1 and CDR2 (germline): DFQATT, SNEGSKA (reference sequence). CDR3 length: 13 amino acids. V shed 1 base and J 12 bases; nucleotides not matched to a gene: 7.

The chain uses TRBV15 and TRBJ2-7; a possible D gene is TRBD2 (7 bases). CDR3 length equals 16 residues. Germline CDR1 LNHNV, CDR2 YYDKDF (reference sequence). V was cut by 0 bases and J by 7 bases, with 19 bases left in between. The CDR3 loop is CATSREGGWGTGEQYF. CDR3 sequence (DNA): TGTGCCACCAGCAGAGAGGGGGGGTGGGGTACAGGGGAGCAGTACTTC.

This clonotype was recorded at least ten times. This chain links TRBV20-1 with TRBJ2-1; possible D gene TRBD2, 6 bases. The V and J ends lost 0 bases and 3 bases respectively, with 18 bases between them. Germline CDR1 reads DFQATT; CDR2 reads SNEGSKA (reference sequence). The CDR3 contains 17 residues. The CDR3 protein is CSARDPAVAENYNEQFF. CDR3 nucleotide sequence: TGCAGTGCTAGAGATCCGGCTGTAGCGGAGAACTACAATGAGCAGTTCTTC.

This clonotype turned up a few times. This sequence joins TRBV30 and TRBJ1-1, with 7 bases that match TRBD1. Looked up from germline, CDR1 is GTSNPN and CDR2 is SVGIG (reference sequence). The V and J ends lost 2 bases and 1 base, in that order; junction bases with no gene match: 1. This CDR3 contains 13 residues. The CDR3 DNA is TGTGCCTGGAGTCGGACAGGGAACACTGAAGCTTTCTTT. As protein: CAWSRTGNTEAFF.

This clonotype was observed a few times. The chain recombines TRBV6-5 with TRBJ1-2; a possible D gene is TRBD1 (5 bases). V lost 6 bases to trimming and J lost 4 bases, with 12 bases between them. Germline V gene sequence: CDR1 MNHEY, CDR2 SVGAGI. The CDR3 extends over 13 amino acids. CDR3 bases: TGTGCCAGCAGCCGCGGGACCTTCTATGGCTACACCTTC. Translation: CASSRGTFYGYTF.

The rearrangement links TRBV7-9 to TRBJ2-3, with D tentatively TRBD1 (5 bases). This CDR3 region has 17 residues. Germline CDR1 is SEHNR and CDR2 is FQNEAQ (reference sequence). Trimming cost V 0 bases and J 1 base, with 14 bases left between them. CDR3 coding DNA: TGTGCCAGCAGCTTAGCGCTCCAGGGAAAGGGCACAGATACGCAGTATTTT. It yields the protein CASSLALQGKGTDTQYF.

The chain joins TRBV7-3 to TRBJ2-5, with D tentatively TRBD1 (5 bases). Germline loops: CDR1 SGHTA, CDR2 FQGTGA. The CDR3 runs 15 residues. The germline V and J ends were trimmed by 4 bases and 1 base, with 13 bases remaining between them. CDR3 protein: CASSSTQGSQETQYF. The CDR3 DNA sequence: TGTGCCAGCAGCTCGACGCAGGGATCCCAAGAGACCCAGTACTTC.

V is TRBV20-1 and J is TRBJ1-2; 11 bases line up with TRBD1. This CDR3 contains 15 residues. Germline V gene lookup returns CDR1 DFQATT and CDR2 SNEGSKA (reference sequence). V was clipped by 3 bases and J by 6 bases; unmatched bases: 9. The CDR3 nucleotides read TGCAGTGCTAGGGAGCATCCGGGACAGGGGGATGGCTACACCTTC. This translates into CSAREHPGQGDGYTF.